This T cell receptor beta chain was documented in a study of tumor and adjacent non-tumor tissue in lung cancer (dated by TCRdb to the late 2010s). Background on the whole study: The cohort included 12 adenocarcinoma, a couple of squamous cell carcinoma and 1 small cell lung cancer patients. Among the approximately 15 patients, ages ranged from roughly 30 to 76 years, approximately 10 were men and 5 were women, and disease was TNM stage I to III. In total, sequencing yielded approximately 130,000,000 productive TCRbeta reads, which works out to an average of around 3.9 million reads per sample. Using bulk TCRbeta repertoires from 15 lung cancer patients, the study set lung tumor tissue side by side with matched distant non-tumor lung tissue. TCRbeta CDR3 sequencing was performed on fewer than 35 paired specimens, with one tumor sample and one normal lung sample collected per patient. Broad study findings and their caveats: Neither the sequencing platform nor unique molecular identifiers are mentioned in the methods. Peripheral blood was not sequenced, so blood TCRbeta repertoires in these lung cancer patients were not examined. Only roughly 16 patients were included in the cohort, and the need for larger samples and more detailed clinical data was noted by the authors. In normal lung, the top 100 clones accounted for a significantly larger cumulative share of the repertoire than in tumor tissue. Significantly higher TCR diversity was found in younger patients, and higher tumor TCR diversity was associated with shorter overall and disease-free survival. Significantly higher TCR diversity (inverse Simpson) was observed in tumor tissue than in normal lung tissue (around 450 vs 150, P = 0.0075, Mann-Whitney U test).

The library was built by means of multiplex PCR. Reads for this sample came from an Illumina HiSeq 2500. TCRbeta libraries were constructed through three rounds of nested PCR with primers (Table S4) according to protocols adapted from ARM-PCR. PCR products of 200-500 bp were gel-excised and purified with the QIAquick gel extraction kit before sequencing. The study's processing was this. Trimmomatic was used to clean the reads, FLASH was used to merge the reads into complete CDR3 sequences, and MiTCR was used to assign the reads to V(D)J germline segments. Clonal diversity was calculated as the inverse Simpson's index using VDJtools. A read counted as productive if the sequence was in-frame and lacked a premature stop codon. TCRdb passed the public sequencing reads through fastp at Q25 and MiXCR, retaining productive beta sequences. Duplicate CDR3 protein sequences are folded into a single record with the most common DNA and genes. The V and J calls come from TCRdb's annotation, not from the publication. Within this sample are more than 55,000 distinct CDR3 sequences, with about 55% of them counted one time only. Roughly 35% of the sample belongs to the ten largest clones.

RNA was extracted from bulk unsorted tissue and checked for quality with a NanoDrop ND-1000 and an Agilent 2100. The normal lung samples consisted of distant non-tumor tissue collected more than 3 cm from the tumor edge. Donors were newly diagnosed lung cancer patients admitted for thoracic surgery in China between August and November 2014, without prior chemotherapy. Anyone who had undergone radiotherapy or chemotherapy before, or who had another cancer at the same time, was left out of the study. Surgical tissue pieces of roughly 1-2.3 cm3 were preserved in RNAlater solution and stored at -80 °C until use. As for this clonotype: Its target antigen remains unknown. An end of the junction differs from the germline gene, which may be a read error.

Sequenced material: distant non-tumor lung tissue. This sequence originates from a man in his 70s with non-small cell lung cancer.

For the CDR3, the sequence is CASSKTSGGLNTGELLF. The nucleotides read TGCGCCAGCAGCAAAACTAGCGGGGGGTTGAACACCGGGGAGCTGCTTTTT. In this chain, TRBV10-2 is recombined with TRBJ2-2, with 12 bases aligning to TRBD2. From the cysteine through the phenylalanine, the CDR3 covers 17 amino acids. The only DNA kept is the CDR3, 51 bases in frame from the first base. CDR1 is given as WSHSY and CDR2 as SAAADI, both from the germline V gene.